These 8 T cell receptor beta chains were sequenced from one sample in a study of blood T cell repertoires in COVID-19. This table comes from immunoSEQ multiplex PCR, and its TCRdb copy is limited to in-frame clones, with some not included. The table includes under 200,000 clones, roughly nine tenths detected once. Sequencing used peripheral blood. The receptors originated from a woman between 65 and 79 years old with acute or convalescent COVID-19.

The chain employs TRBV28 and TRBJ1-1; tentative D call: TRBD1 (5 bases). V gave up 6 bases and J gave up 5 bases, with 16 bases separating them. Germline V lookup: CDR1 MDHEN, CDR2 SYDVKM. This CDR3 has 14 amino acids. DNA of the CDR3: TGTGCCAGCAGCCAGGGTGGTACGGAAACTGAAGCTTTCTTT. Translated: CASSQGGTETEAFF.

This sequence joins TRBV16 and TRBJ2-7, with TRBD1 as a possible D gene (5 bases). Trimming cost V 1 base and J 1 base, with 11 bases left between them. Germline V gene sequence: CDR1 KGHSY, CDR2 FQNENV. This CDR3 contains 15 residues. The CDR3 DNA is TGTGCCAGCAGCCAATGGAATGACAGATCCTACGAGCAGTACTTC. It yields the protein CASSQWNDRSYEQYF.

The chain couples TRBV27 to TRBJ1-4; the D gene is possibly TRBD1 (6 bases). CDR3 length equals 13 residues. From germline, CDR1 is MNHEY and CDR2 SMNVEV (reference sequence). The V end was cut by 2 bases, the J end by 8 bases, with 9 bases between. The CDR3 sequence: CASSLQGREKLFF. In nucleotides, the CDR3 is TGTGCCAGCAGTTTACAGGGGCGGGAAAAACTGTTTTTT.

The V call is TRBV5-1, the J call TRBJ2-7, with 9 bases that match TRBD1. Germline lookup yields CDR1 SGHRS and CDR2 YFSETQ. J was trimmed by 4 bases and V by 4 bases; bases with no gene match: 6. The length of the CDR3 is 14 residues. The CDR3: CASSPGDRVYEQYF. The DNA for the CDR3 is TGCGCCAGCAGCCCGGGGGACAGGGTTTACGAGCAGTACTTC.

The chain couples TRBV6-5 to TRBJ1-5, with 9 bases aligning to TRBD1. V lost 6 bases, J lost 1 base, and 4 bases stayed unmatched. Per germline, CDR1 MNHEY and CDR2 SVGAGI. The CDR3 covers 15 residues. In DNA form, the CDR3 reads TGTGCCAGCAGACGGACAGGGGTAAGCAATCAGCCCCAGCATTTT. Translation: CASRRTGVSNQPQHF.

CDR3 sequence: CSVGGGRDRYEQYF. As DNA, the CDR3 is TGCAGCGTTGGGGGGGGAAGGGACCGCTACGAGCAGTACTTC. This chain joins TRBV29-1 and TRBJ2-7; 7 bases line up with TRBD2. The CDR3 loop spans 14 amino acids. CDR1 and CDR2 (germline): SQVTM, ANQGSEA. V lost 4 bases and J lost 3; bases outside the gene matches: 9.

The chain combines TRBV7-8 with TRBJ2-1; the D is unclear. CDR1 SGHVS and CDR2 FQNEAQ come from the germline V gene. V lost 5 bases to trimming and J lost 8 bases, with 7 bases between them. This CDR3 is 11 amino acids long. CDR3 residues: CASSPLDEQFF. The CDR3 bases are TGTGCCAGCAGCCCCCTCGATGAGCAGTTCTTC.

V and J are TRBV28 and TRBJ2-7; TRBD1 matches 8 bases. The CDR3 is 14 residues long. Losses at the gene ends were 6 bases for V and 2 bases for J; bases not matched to a gene: 6. Germline loops: CDR1 MDHEN, CDR2 SYDVKM. The CDR3 reads CASSRDRLPYEQYF. The CDR3 DNA is TGTGCCAGCAGCCGGGACAGGTTACCCTACGAGCAGTACTTC.